This record covers a single T cell receptor beta chain. Trimming shortened V by 7 bases and J by 4 bases, and 14 bases separated the two germline ends. CDR1 and CDR2 (germline): SGHNT, YENEEA. This CDR3 contains 13 residues. This entry comes from a study of blood T cell repertoires in COVID-19. The overall study: Sources were T cells, B-cell-depleted T cells, or PBMCs; the material itself was cDNA or gDNA.

Clones were read by immunoSEQ multiplex PCR, and TCRdb kept only the in-frame ones, dropping some. The profile shows more than 300,000 clones, approximately 92% of them singletons. The sample was PBMCs or T cells enriched from blood (not recorded which). The chain combines TRBV11-3 with TRBJ2-7; the D gene is possibly TRBD1 (5 bases). This clonotype was obtained from a woman aged 25 to 39 who had recovered from COVID-19. This CDR3 reads CASIPIRGYEQYF. The DNA of the CDR3 is TGTGCCAGCATCCCCATTAGGGGATACGAGCAGTACTTC.